The subject of this entry is one TCR beta chain. Its cognate antigen is unknown. Then a second PCR, running roughly 7 to 12 cycles, was carried out with a sample-barcoded 5' primer and a J-beta primer mix. TCRdb used MiXCR to reprocess the 5' RACE reads, holding one entry per CDR3 protein. The sample shows about 800,000 distinct CDR3 sequences, 46% of them seen only once. Each donor had around 9.8 milliliters of peripheral blood drawn. Germline CDR1 is DFQATT and CDR2 is SNEGSKA (reference sequence). There are 12 residues in the CDR3. The V end lost 8 bases, the J end lost 0 bases, and 11 bases lay between the germline ends. This sample stems from a study of blood T cells in healthy people across ages. Notes on the study in general: Observed TCR beta diversity per million T cells went down as age went up. This fall followed a roughly linear course with age.

The rearrangement uses TRBV20-1 and TRBJ2-7, with no clear D. Input material: blood. This receptor was identified in a man aged 80 or over in good health. This CDR3 is CSSAPTSYEQYF. For the CDR3, the DNA is TGCAGTTCAGCACCGACCTCCTACGAGCAGTACTTC.